These T cell receptor beta chains were read from a single sample in a study of T cells in Graves' hyperthyroidism and ophthalmopathy. MiXCR, run by TCRdb on the multiplex PCR reads, gives a single entry per CDR3 protein. The sample lists about 500,000 distinct CDR3 sequences, 40% to 50% seen once, with 44% in the top ten. Sequencing was done on a sample of peripheral blood or thyroid tissue (not recorded which). These receptors were obtained from an adult woman with Graves' disease, either hyperthyroidism or ophthalmopathy (not recorded which). Each CDR3 is given with its conserved first and last residue. D genes are given only for firm matches. Clone size is given for some rows only: seen once, a few or many times, or a class if the clone is expanded.

TRBJ2-7 | TRBD2 | TRBV9 | 13 | many | TGTGCCAGCTCACGAGGCCTAGCGGACGAGCAGTACTTC | CASSRGLADEQYF
TRBJ1-1 | - | TRBV7-2 | 13 | many | TGTGCCAGCAGCTATCAGGGATACACTGAAGCTTTCTTT | CASSYQGYTEAFF
TRBJ1-2 | TRBD1 | TRBV7-6 | 13 | - | TGTGCCAGCAGCTCGGGACAGGTGATGGGAAACACCTTC | CASSSGQVMGNTF
TRBJ2-5 | - | TRBV29-1 | 14 | - | TGCAGCGTTTCCCCTGGCGGGATGTGGGAGACCCAGTACTTC | CSVSPGGMWETQYF
TRBJ2-7 | - | TRBV5-1 | 13 | many | TGCGCCAGCAGCCCCCGGATTCTCGGCGAGCAGTACTTC | CASSPRILGEQYF
TRBJ2-2 | TRBD1 | TRBV7-9 | 14 | - | TGTGCCAGCAGCCCACCGACAGGGGTCGGGGAGCTGTTTTTT | CASSPPTGVGELFF
TRBJ2-5 | TRBD2 | TRBV29-1 | 14 | - | TGCAGCGTTGAAGGAGCGGGAGATCGTGGGACCCAGTACTTC | CSVEGAGDRGTQYF
TRBJ2-7 | - | TRBV10-3 | 12 | many | TGTGCCAGGATTATCCCCCTTGGCGAGCAGTACTTC | CARIIPLGEQYF
TRBJ2-7 | - | TRBV29-1 | 12 | - | TGCAGCGTTGAAGGGGGAGGAGCTCGGCAGTACTTC | CSVEGGGARQYF
TRBJ1-5 | TRBD1 | TRBV29-1 | 14 | many | TGCAGCGTAGTGACAGGGAATAGCAATCAGCCCCAGCATTTT | CSVVTGNSNQPQHF
TRBJ1-1 | - | TRBV30 | 14 | few | TGTGCCTGGAGTGTATCGGCAGGGATGACTGAAGCTTTCTTT | CAWSVSAGMTEAFF
TRBJ2-7 | TRBD2 | TRBV4-2 | 15 | many | TGTGCCAGCAGCCAAGGGTCGAGCGGGAGTGTCGAGCAGTACTTC | CASSQGSSGSVEQYF
TRBJ2-7 | TRBD1 | TRBV2 | 14 | - | TGTGCCAGCACCCTACCGGACAGGGACTACGAGCAGTACTTC | CASTLPDRDYEQYF
TRBJ2-7 | - | TRBV6-1 | 13 | many | TGCGCCAGCAGTCGAGACCGATCCTACGAGCAGTACTTC | CASSRDRSYEQYF
TRBJ1-2 | - | TRBV7-9 | 14 | - | TGTGCCAGCAGCTCTTACAGGGAGGGCTATGGCTACACCTTC | CASSSYREGYGYTF
TRBJ1-1 | - | TRBV6-5 | 16 | many | TGTGCCAGCAGCCCCCGAGGACAGACTGTGAACACTGAAGCTTTCTTT | CASSPRGQTVNTEAFF
TRBJ2-5 | TRBD1 | TRBV10-3 | 16 | - | TGTGCCACCAGTGATTCTTCAGGGGGCTTTGGAGAGACCCAGTACTTC | CATSDSSGGFGETQYF
TRBJ2-7 | - | TRBV20-1 | 14 | many | TGCAGTGCGGGACGTGAGGGGCGCGGGTACGAGCAGTACTTC | CSAGREGRGYEQYF
TRBJ1-2 | - | TRBV10-3 | 13 | - | TGTGCCATCACTAGCACCGGGACCTATGGCTACACCTTC | CAITSTGTYGYTF
TRBJ1-5 | - | TRBV25-1 | 13 | - | TGTGCTAGAGTCGGAGGGGCCAAGGAGCCCCAGCATTTT | CARVGGAKEPQHF
TRBJ2-7 | TRBD1 | TRBV10-3 | 13 | - | TGTGCCATCAGGTCGGACAGGGGCTACGAGCAGTACTTC | CAIRSDRGYEQYF
TRBJ2-7 | - | TRBV5-1 | 13 | many | TGCGCCAGCAGCTTGGATCAGTGGGGTCCGCGGTACTTC | CASSLDQWGPRYF
TRBJ2-5 | - | TRBV25-1 | 13 | many | TGTGCCAGCTCCGGTACCAGGGGAGAGACCCAGTACTTC | CASSGTRGETQYF
TRBJ1-4 | - | TRBV11-2 | 12 | many | TGTGCCAGCAGCTATGGAGGAGGAAAACTGTTTTTT | CASSYGGGKLFF
TRBJ2-2 | TRBD2 | TRBV24-1 | 16 | - | TGTGCCACCAGTGATGTACAGGGACTAGGCACCGGGGAGCTGTTTTTT | CATSDVQGLGTGELFF
TRBJ2-7 | TRBD1 | TRBV2 | 15 | - | TGTGCCAGCAGTGTGCGGACAGGGACGTCCTACGAGCAGTACTTC | CASSVRTGTSYEQYF
TRBJ2-7 | - | TRBV9 | 13 | - | TGTGCCAGCAGCGAGGGGGTGTCCTACGAGCAGTACTTC | CASSEGVSYEQYF
TRBJ1-1 | TRBD1 | TRBV29-1 | 12 | few | TGCAGCGTTTACGACAGGGTCACTGAAGCTTTCTTT | CSVYDRVTEAFF
TRBJ2-7 | - | TRBV20-1 | 11 | - | TGCAGTGCCCCCCAACCGGACGAGCAGTACTTC | CSAPQPDEQYF
TRBJ2-7 | - | TRBV7-9 | 13 | - | TGTGCCTGGAGCCACAGGGACTCCTACGAGCAGTACTTC | CAWSHRDSYEQYF
TRBJ1-2 | TRBD1 | TRBV6-1 | 14 | many | TGTGCCAGCAGTGTACGACAGGGTAACTATGGCTACACCTTC | CASSVRQGNYGYTF
TRBJ1-3 | - | TRBV20-1 | 14 | many | TGCAGTGCTAGACCGATGGGCTCTGGAAACACCATATATTTT | CSARPMGSGNTIYF
TRBJ1-5 | TRBD1 | TRBV9 | 18 | - | TGTGCCAGCAGCGATCAGGCTCGGGCAGGGGGCGCAGGTCAGCCCCAGCATTTT | CASSDQARAGGAGQPQHF
TRBJ1-1 | - | TRBV11-1 | 16 | - | TGCGCCAGCAGCCAAGTAAAGGGGTCCCCACCAACTGAAGCTTTCTTT | CASSQVKGSPPTEAFF
TRBJ2-7 | - | TRBV29-1 | 14 | - | TGCAGCGTTGAAAAGGGTAGAGGGGACTACGAGCAGTACTTC | CSVEKGRGDYEQYF